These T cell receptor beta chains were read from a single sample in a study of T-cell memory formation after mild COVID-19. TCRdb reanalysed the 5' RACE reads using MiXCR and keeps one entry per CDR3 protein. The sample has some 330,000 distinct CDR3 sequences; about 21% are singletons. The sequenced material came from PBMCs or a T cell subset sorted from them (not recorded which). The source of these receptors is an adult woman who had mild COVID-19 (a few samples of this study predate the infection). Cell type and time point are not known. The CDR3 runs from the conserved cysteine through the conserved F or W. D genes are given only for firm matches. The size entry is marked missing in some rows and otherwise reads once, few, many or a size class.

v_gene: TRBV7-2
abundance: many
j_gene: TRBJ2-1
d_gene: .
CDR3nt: TGTGCCAGCAGCTTAGTCGTTACTTCCACAGGAAACAATGAGCAGTTCTTC
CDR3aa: CASSLVVTSTGNNEQFF

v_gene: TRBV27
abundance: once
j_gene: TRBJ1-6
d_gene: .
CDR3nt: TGTGCCAGCAGTTTACCCAGGGCGGGTAATTCACCCCTCCACTTT
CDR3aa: CASSLPRAGNSPLHF

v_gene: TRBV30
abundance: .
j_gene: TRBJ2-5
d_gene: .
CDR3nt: TGTGCCTGGGTGGGCCAAGAGACCCAGTACTTC
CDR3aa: CAWVGQETQYF

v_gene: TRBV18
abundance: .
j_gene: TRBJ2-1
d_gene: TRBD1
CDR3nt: TGTGCCAGCTCACCCTTCGGGACAGGGGGCTATGAGCAGTTCTTC
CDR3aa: CASSPFGTGGYEQFF

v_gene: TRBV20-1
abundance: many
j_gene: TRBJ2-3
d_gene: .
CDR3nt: TGCAGTGCTCCGGACAGGAGGGGTGGAGATACGCAGTATTTT
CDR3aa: CSAPDRRGGDTQYF

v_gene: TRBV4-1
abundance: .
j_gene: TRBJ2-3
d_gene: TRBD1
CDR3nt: TGCGCCAGCAGCCAAGGCCCGGACAGGGTTGAGGCAGATACGCAGTATTTT
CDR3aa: CASSQGPDRVEADTQYF

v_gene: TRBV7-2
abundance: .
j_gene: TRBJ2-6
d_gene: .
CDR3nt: TGTGCCAGCAGCTTTAGCGCGCACTCTGGGGCCAACGTCCTGACTTTC
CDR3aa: CASSFSAHSGANVLTF

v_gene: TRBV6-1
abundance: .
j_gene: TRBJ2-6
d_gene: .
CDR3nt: TGTGCCACTTTGGGACGGCCCTCTGGGGCCAACGTCCTGACTTTC
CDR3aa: CATLGRPSGANVLTF

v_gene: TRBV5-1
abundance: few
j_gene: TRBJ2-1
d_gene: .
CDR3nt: TGCGCCAGCGAAAACCGGAGTGGGCCTGGGAATGAGCAGTTCTTC
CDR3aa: CASENRSGPGNEQFF

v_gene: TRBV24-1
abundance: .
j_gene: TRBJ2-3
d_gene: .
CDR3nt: TGTGCCACCAGTGAGGAGCCCACAGATACGCAGTATTTT
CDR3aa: CATSEEPTDTQYF

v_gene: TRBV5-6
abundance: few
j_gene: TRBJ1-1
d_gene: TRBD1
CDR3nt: TGTGCCAGCAGGAGGACAGGGCACACTGAAGCTTTCTTT
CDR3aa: CASRRTGHTEAFF

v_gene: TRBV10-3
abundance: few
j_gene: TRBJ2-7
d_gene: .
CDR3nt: TGTGCCATCAGTATTGGATCCCCCCCCGACGAGCAGTACTTC
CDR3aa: CAISIGSPPDEQYF

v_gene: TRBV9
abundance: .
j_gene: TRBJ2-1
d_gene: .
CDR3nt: TGTGCCAGCAGCGTAACAAGCAGGTACCCCTACAATGAGCAGTTCTTC
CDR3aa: CASSVTSRYPYNEQFF

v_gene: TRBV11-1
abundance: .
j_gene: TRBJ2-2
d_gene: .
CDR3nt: TGTGCCAGCAGCCAAGACTCGCGCTACACCGGGGAGCTGTTTTTT
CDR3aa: CASSQDSRYTGELFF

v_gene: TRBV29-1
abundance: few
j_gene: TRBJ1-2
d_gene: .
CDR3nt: TGCAGCGTGGCGGTGAACTATGGCTACACCTTC
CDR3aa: CSVAVNYGYTF

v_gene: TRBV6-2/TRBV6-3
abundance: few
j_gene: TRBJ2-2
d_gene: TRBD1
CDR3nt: TGTGCCAGCAGATCGGACAGGGGTGGAATCGGAGGGGAGCTGTTTTTT
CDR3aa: CASRSDRGGIGGELFF

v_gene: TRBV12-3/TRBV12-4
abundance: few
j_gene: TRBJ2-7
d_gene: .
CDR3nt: TGTGCCAGCAGTTTAGCAGGGATGGTGTACGAGCAGTACTTC
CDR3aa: CASSLAGMVYEQYF

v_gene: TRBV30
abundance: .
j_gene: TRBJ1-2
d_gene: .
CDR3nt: TGTGCCTGGAGTAAAGGGACCCTATATGGCTACACCTTC
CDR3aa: CAWSKGTLYGYTF

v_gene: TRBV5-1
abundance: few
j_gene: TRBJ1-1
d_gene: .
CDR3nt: TGCGCCAGCAGCCGGCAGGGGAGCCACACTGAAGCTTTCTTT
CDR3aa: CASSRQGSHTEAFF

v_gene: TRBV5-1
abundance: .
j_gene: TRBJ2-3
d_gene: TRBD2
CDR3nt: TGCGCCAGCAGCTTTGGCGGGACTAGCGGGAGCGATACGCAGTATTTT
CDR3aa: CASSFGGTSGSDTQYF

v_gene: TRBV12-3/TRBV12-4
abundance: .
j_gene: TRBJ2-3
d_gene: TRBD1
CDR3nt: TGTGCCAGCAGTTTTGGACAGGTTGGCACAGATACGCAGTATTTT
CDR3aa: CASSFGQVGTDTQYF

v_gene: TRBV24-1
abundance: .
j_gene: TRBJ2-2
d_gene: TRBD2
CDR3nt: TGTGCCACCAGTGACTCCCCCGCTAGCGGGGGGAACACCGGGGAGCTGTTTTTT
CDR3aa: CATSDSPASGGNTGELFF

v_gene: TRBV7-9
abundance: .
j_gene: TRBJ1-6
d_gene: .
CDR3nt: TGTGCCAGCAGCCAGTCGGATTTAGCTTCACCCCTCCACTTT
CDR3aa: CASSQSDLASPLHF

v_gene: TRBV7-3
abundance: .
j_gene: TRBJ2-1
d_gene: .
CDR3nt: TGTGCCAGCAGCCCCCGCCTTTCGGGGAATGAGCAGTTCTTC
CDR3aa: CASSPRLSGNEQFF

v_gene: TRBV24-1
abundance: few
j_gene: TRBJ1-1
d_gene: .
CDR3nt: TGTGCCACCAGTGATTCGAGGCGAAACACTGAAGCTTTCTTT
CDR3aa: CATSDSRRNTEAFF

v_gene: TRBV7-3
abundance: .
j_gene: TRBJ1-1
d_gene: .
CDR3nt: TGTGCCAGCAGCTCAGGGGCGAACACTGAAGCTTTCTTT
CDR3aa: CASSSGANTEAFF

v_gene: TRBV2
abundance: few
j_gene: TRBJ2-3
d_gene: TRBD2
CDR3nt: TGTGCCAGCAGTGGACTAGCCCATAGCACAGATACGCAGTATTTT
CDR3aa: CASSGLAHSTDTQYF

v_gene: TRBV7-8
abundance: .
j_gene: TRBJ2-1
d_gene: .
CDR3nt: TGTGCCAGCAGCCTCCGGGACCTCCACAATGAGCAGTTCTTC
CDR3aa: CASSLRDLHNEQFF